The rows below give T cell receptor beta chains drawn from one sample of a study of Graves' ophthalmopathy and Graves' hyperthyroidism. In TCRdb, the multiplex PCR reads were re-called with MiXCR into one record per CDR3 protein. The sample lists a few hundred thousand distinct CDR3 sequences, approximately 35% occurring once. Source material: peripheral blood or thyroid tissue (not recorded which). All receptors come from an adult man with Graves' hyperthyroidism. Both conserved end residues are part of each CDR3. The D gene is left open where the match is weak. Clone size appears in some rows only: once, few, many, or a class for an expanded clone.

NA	NA	TRBV19	TRBJ2-1	TGTGCCAGTACAGACAGGAGGATCGATGAGCAGTTCTTC	CASTDRRIDEQFF
many	NA	TRBV28	TRBJ2-7	TGTGCCAGCAGTTTACCCCCAGGCTACGAGCAGTACTTC	CASSLPPGYEQYF
NA	TRBD2	TRBV25-1	TRBJ2-1	TGTGCCAGTAACGGCGGGAGCTACAATGAGCAGTTCTTC	CASNGGSYNEQFF
NA	NA	TRBV7-9	TRBJ1-1	TGTGCCAGCAGCTTAGCACGGGACAATGAAGCTTTCTTT	CASSLARDNEAFF
NA	NA	TRBV20-1	TRBJ1-5	TGCAGTGCTATACGGGCGGGACAGCCCCAGCATTTT	CSAIRAGQPQHF
NA	NA	TRBV10-3	TRBJ1-6	TGTGCCGGCGGGACACTTAATTCACCCCTCCACTTT	CAGGTLNSPLHF
few	NA	TRBV14	TRBJ2-7	TGTGCCAGCAGCCAAGGGCAGGGCTGGGGTCACGAGCAGTACTTC	CASSQGQGWGHEQYF
NA	NA	TRBV7-9	TRBJ2-5	TGTGCCAGCAGTGAAAGGGCAGGGGCCGGGGAGACCCAGTACTTC	CASSERAGAGETQYF
many	NA	TRBV7-9	TRBJ1-4	TGTGCCAGCAGCTTAGCTCAGGGGCCCGAAAAACTGTTTTTT	CASSLAQGPEKLFF
many	TRBD2	TRBV12-3/TRBV12-4	TRBJ2-5	TGTGCCAGCAGTTTATGGGCTAGCGGGAAACAAGAGACCCAGTACTTC	CASSLWASGKQETQYF
many	NA	TRBV24-1	TRBJ2-5	TGTGCCACCAGTGATTTTGGACATGAAAGGCAAGAGACCCAGTACTTC	CATSDFGHERQETQYF
NA	NA	TRBV12-3/TRBV12-4	TRBJ2-1	TGTGCCAGCAGACAGGGAGTCAATGAGCAGTTCTTC	CASRQGVNEQFF
NA	NA	TRBV6-1	TRBJ1-2	TGTGCCAGCAGTGACTCCCTTACCCCGGGAGCCTATGGCTACACCTTC	CASSDSLTPGAYGYTF
many	NA	TRBV7-9	TRBJ1-2	TGTGCCAGCATCCCCCTACAGGGATTTAACTATGGCTACACCTTC	CASIPLQGFNYGYTF
NA	NA	TRBV19	TRBJ1-5	TGTGCCTGGAGTGTAGGTAGTGATCAGCCCCAGCATTTT	CAWSVGSDQPQHF
NA	TRBD1	TRBV20-1	TRBJ1-5	TGCAGTGCTAGAATTGAGACAGGGGTCAGGGAGACCCAGCATTTT	CSARIETGVRETQHF
many	NA	TRBV2	TRBJ1-6	TGTGCCAGCAGTGTTGCCAGGGATAATTCACCCCTCCACTTT	CASSVARDNSPLHF
NA	NA	TRBV7-2	TRBJ1-1	TGTGCCAGCAGTTTCTTGGCCGTGAACACTGAAACTTTCTTT	CASSFLAVNTETFF
NA	TRBD1	TRBV2	TRBJ2-5	TGTGCCAGCAGAATGACAGGGGTAGGTCAGCCCCAGTACTTC	CASRMTGVGQPQYF
few	NA	TRBV30	TRBJ1-1	TGTGCCTGGAGTCCCCGGACCGAAGCTTTCTTT	CAWSPRTEAFF
many	NA	TRBV20-1	TRBJ2-7	TGCAGTGCCGACGCTCGAGGGCAGTGGGCCTACGAGCAGTACTTC	CSADARGQWAYEQYF
NA	TRBD1	TRBV7-9	TRBJ1-6	TGCGCCAGCAGCTTGGGGGACAGGGGAGGCTCACCCCTCCACTTT	CASSLGDRGGSPLHF
few	NA	TRBV5-1	TRBJ2-2	TGCGCCAGCAGCTTTGGTTTCCCCGGGGAGCTGTTTTTT	CASSFGFPGELFF
few	NA	TRBV2	TRBJ2-3	TGTGCCAGCAGTGAGCAGTCAGGGAGTACAGATACGCAGTATTTT	CASSEQSGSTDTQYF
NA	TRBD1	TRBV12-3/TRBV12-4	TRBJ2-7	TGTGCCAGCAGTTTTCGGGACAGGTACAATGAGCAGTACTTC	CASSFRDRYNEQYF
NA	TRBD2	TRBV29-1	TRBJ2-5	TGCAGTTACTCCGGGGGGAATCAAGAGACCCAGTACTTC	CSYSGGNQETQYF
few	NA	TRBV7-9	TRBJ2-7	TGTGCCAGCAGCCAAAGGGGCCCCGGAGGGGAGCAGTACTTC	CASSQRGPGGEQYF
NA	TRBD1	TRBV7-8	TRBJ2-7	TGTGCCAGCAGCCTTCCGACAGGGGGCTTGGGAGATACGCAGTACTTC	CASSLPTGGLGDTQYF
many	NA	TRBV5-1	TRBJ1-6	TGCGCCAGCAGCCGCGAAGGAAATAATTCACCCCTCCACTTT	CASSREGNNSPLHF
NA	TRBD2	TRBV12-3/TRBV12-4	TRBJ2-5	TGTGCCAGCATTAAAGAAGCGGGACTAGCGACCTACAATGAGCAGTACTTC	CASIKEAGLATYNEQYF
many	TRBD2	TRBV7-9	TRBJ2-7	TGTGCCAGCAGCTCGGCCGGGACTAGCGGCTACGAGCAGTACTTC	CASSSAGTSGYEQYF
NA	NA	TRBV30	TRBJ2-7	TGTGCCTGGACCCCCAGGGAAAGGATCTACGAGCAGTACTTC	CAWTPRERIYEQYF
many	TRBD1	TRBV7-9	TRBJ1-2	TGTGCCAGCAGCAGACGGACAGGGCATAACTATGGCTACACCTTC	CASSRRTGHNYGYTF
many	NA	TRBV7-9	TRBJ2-7	TGTGCCAGCAGCTTAGGGTCAGGGGACCCCTACGAGCAGTACTTC	CASSLGSGDPYEQYF
many	NA	TRBV20-1	TRBJ2-7	TGCAGTGCGGCGAGGTCCTCCTACGAGCAGTACTTC	CSAARSSYEQYF
many	NA	TRBV12-3/TRBV12-4	TRBJ2-5	TGTGCCAGCGGTCGGCGGAGCGCACTTGGGGAGACCCAGTACTTC	CASGRRSALGETQYF
many	NA	TRBV2	TRBJ1-1	TGTGCCAGCAGTGAAGCGGGGGTGGAGGGAACTTTCTTT	CASSEAGVEGTFF
many	NA	TRBV6-1	TRBJ2-7	TGTGCCAGCAGTACGGGGGCCCTTTACGAGCAGTACTTC	CASSTGALYEQYF
few	TRBD1	TRBV10-3	TRBJ2-5	TGTGCCATCCGGGACAGGGGAGGCGAGACCCAGTACTTC	CAIRDRGGETQYF
NA	NA	TRBV10-1	TRBJ1-1	TGCGCCAGCAGTGCCAGCAGTGAATGGGGCGATAACACTGAAGCTTTCTTT	CASSASSEWGDNTEAFF
NA	NA	TRBV7-3	TRBJ1-1	TGTGCCAGCAGCCGTAGCGGGAACAATGAAGCTTTCTTT	CASSRSGNNEAFF
NA	TRBD1	TRBV29-1	TRBJ2-5	TGCAGCGAACCCCCGGGACAGGTCCAAGAGACCCAGTACTTC	CSEPPGQVQETQYF
NA	NA	TRBV18	TRBJ1-1	TGTGCCAGCTCACTCGCCGCCTGGGGGTTGAACACTGAAGCTTTCTTT	CASSLAAWGLNTEAFF
NA	NA	TRBV9	TRBJ2-7	TGTGCCAGCAGCGTAGGTAGGGAGACTCGGCGAAGCGAGCAGTACTTC	CASSVGRETRRSEQYF
many	TRBD1	TRBV5-1	TRBJ1-1	TGCGCCAGCTCCTCCTCTAGACAGGGGCTGAACACTGAAGCTTTCTTT	CASSSSRQGLNTEAFF
NA	TRBD1	TRBV5-4	TRBJ1-4	TGTGTCAGCAGCCTCGGGACAGGGGAACCAAATGAAAAACTGTTTTTT	CVSSLGTGEPNEKLFF
many	NA	TRBV29-1	TRBJ1-3	TGCAGCGTCGCGACCAGCTCTGGAAACACCATATATTTT	CSVATSSGNTIYF
NA	NA	TRBV29-1	TRBJ1-1	TGCAGGGGGCACGGGCTGAACACTGAAGCTTTCTTT	CRGHGLNTEAFF
many	NA	TRBV19	TRBJ1-6	TGTGCCAGTAGCGCGGGGGATTCACCCCTCCACTTT	CASSAGDSPLHF
many	NA	TRBV5-8	TRBJ1-6	TGTGCCAGCAGCTCCCTCCCCAGCCTCCAGGGTTCACCCCTCCACTTT	CASSSLPSLQGSPLHF
NA	NA	TRBV29-1	TRBJ1-1	TGCAGCGTTGATTGGGGCCCTGAAGCTTTCTTT	CSVDWGPEAFF
NA	NA	TRBV7-9	TRBJ1-1	TGTGCCAGCAGCTACGCTGAAGCTTTCTTT	CASSYAEAFF